This TCR beta chain comes out of a study of T cells in localized non-small cell lung cancer. Study-wide results and caveats: Longer overall survival was associated with a higher density of T cells in the blood.

This clone occurred a few times. The antigen is unknown. The V end lost 7 bases, the J end lost 2 bases, and 12 bases lay between the germline ends. The CDR3 runs 15 residues. Germline V gene lookup returns CDR1 MNHGY and CDR2 SAAAGT. Generated by immunoSEQ multiplex PCR, the TCRdb table keeps only in-frame clones and is missing some. The sample has approximately 3,000 clones; 25% are singletons. The rearrangement links TRBV6-8 to TRBJ1-6; D is ambiguous. The source was lung tumor tissue, collected before any cancer treatment. This clonotype was obtained from a man aged 35 to 69 with stage III lung adenocarcinoma. The CDR3 sequence is CASTRREAYNSPLHF. As DNA, the CDR3 is TGTGCCAGCACCAGGAGGGAAGCCTATAATTCACCCCTCCACTTT.